Listed below are T cell receptor beta chains from one sample, sequenced in a study of CD8 T cells in ankylosing spondylitis. TCRdb analysed the 5' RACE reads with MiXCR anew, one entry per CDR3 protein. The sample holds about 440,000 distinct CDR3 sequences, approximately 17% seen once. Sequences were obtained from blood, either unsorted or a sorted T cell fraction (not recorded which). The receptors originated from a male donor with ankylosing spondylitis. Each CDR3 is given with its conserved first and last residue. Each record gives: clone size, D gene, V gene, J gene, CDR3 DNA, CDR3 protein. The D gene is left open where the match is weak. Clone size is given for some rows only: seen once, a few or many times, or a class if the clone is expanded.

NA	NA	TRBV6-5	TRBJ1-2	TGTGCCAGCAGTTACTCGGGGGGCGGCCCCTATGGCTACACCTTC	CASSYSGGGPYGYTF
few	TRBD1	TRBV11-2	TRBJ2-2	TGTGCCAGCAGCCCGAAGCGGACAGGGGACGGGGAGCTGTTTTTT	CASSPKRTGDGELFF
NA	TRBD2	TRBV18	TRBJ2-7	TGTGCCAGCTCACCACGACTAGCCGATATCAACTACGAGCAGTACTTC	CASSPRLADINYEQYF
NA	NA	TRBV28	TRBJ1-1	TGTGCCAGCGGCCGAGGGGGGAGGGTCACTGAAGCTTTCTTT	CASGRGGRVTEAFF
NA	TRBD1	TRBV20-1	TRBJ2-7	TGCAGTGCTAAGCGGGGGACAGGGGTCGAGCAGTACTTC	CSAKRGTGVEQYF
NA	NA	TRBV29-1	TRBJ1-4	TGCAGCGTTGAAGATCGAGGGGAAAAACTGTTTTTT	CSVEDRGEKLFF
few	TRBD1	TRBV7-9	TRBJ2-7	TGTGCCAGCAGCTCAAACCAGGGGGACAGGGGGCCCTACGAGCAGTACTTC	CASSSNQGDRGPYEQYF
few	NA	TRBV24-1	TRBJ2-1	TGTGCCACCACCCTCGGGTATATCGACAATGAGCAGTTCTTC	CATTLGYIDNEQFF
many	TRBD1	TRBV9	TRBJ2-1	TGTGCCAGCAGCGTAGGTAGGGGGGGGACAGGGAACAATGAGCAGTTCTTC	CASSVGRGGTGNNEQFF
NA	NA	TRBV28	TRBJ2-1	TGTGCCAGCATCGGAGGGTGGGCGAACAATGAGCAGTTCTTC	CASIGGWANNEQFF
few	NA	TRBV20-1	TRBJ2-5	TGCAGTGCTAGAGATCAGGGGGGCCCAGAGACCCAGTACTTC	CSARDQGGPETQYF
NA	NA	TRBV9	TRBJ1-1	TGTGCCAGCAGCTTCCCGGACCACCGTGGCACTGAAGCTTTCTTT	CASSFPDHRGTEAFF
few	TRBD1	TRBV20-1	TRBJ1-5	TGCAGTGCTAGAGGGACAGGGCCTGGCAATCAGCCCCAGCATTTT	CSARGTGPGNQPQHF
NA	TRBD2	TRBV18	TRBJ2-5	TGTGCCAGCTCACACGGACTAGCGGACCAAGAGACCCAGTACTTC	CASSHGLADQETQYF
NA	TRBD2	TRBV4-2	TRBJ2-3	TGTGCCAGCAGCCAAGGGGCGGGGGGCACAGATACGCAGTATTTT	CASSQGAGGTDTQYF
few	TRBD1	TRBV24-1	TRBJ2-7	TGTGCCACCGCGGACAGGGCGGGGGAGCAGTACTTC	CATADRAGEQYF
NA	TRBD1	TRBV5-1	TRBJ2-7	TGCGCCAGCAGCTCTGACAGGGGGGGCTCCTACGAGCAGTACTTC	CASSSDRGGSYEQYF
NA	NA	TRBV12-3/TRBV12-4	TRBJ1-1	TGTGCCAGCATCGTACAGGGAGGCAGTCCCTCTTTCTTT	CASIVQGGSPSFF
NA	TRBD2	TRBV11-2	TRBJ2-1	TGTGCCAGCAGCTCAGTGACTAGCGGGGTTGGGAATGAGCAGTTCTTC	CASSSVTSGVGNEQFF
many	NA	TRBV2	TRBJ2-6	TGTGCCAGCAGTGCAAGACGACAGGCCCCCGTCTCTCTAGTCTCGCCTGGGGCCAACGTCCTGACTTTC	CASSARRQAPVSLVSPGANVLTF
NA	NA	TRBV9	TRBJ2-1	TGTGCCAGCAGCTCCGTAGGGTCCTCCTACAATGAGCAGTTCTTC	CASSSVGSSYNEQFF
NA	TRBD2	TRBV24-1	TRBJ2-1	TGTGCCACCAGTGATCCCTCGGGACTAGTTCCCAATGAGCAGTTCTTC	CATSDPSGLVPNEQFF
NA	NA	TRBV20-1	TRBJ1-1	TGCAGTGCTAACCAGAGATTTCCGAACACTGAAGCTTTCTTT	CSANQRFPNTEAFF
few	NA	TRBV7-3	TRBJ2-3	TGTGCCAGCAGCCAAGAATTCGGAGATACGCAGTATTTT	CASSQEFGDTQYF
few	NA	TRBV7-2	TRBJ1-4	TGTGCCAGCAGCGCACAGACGGGGGAGGCTAATGAAAAACTGTTTTTT	CASSAQTGEANEKLFF
few	NA	TRBV12-3/TRBV12-4	TRBJ1-5	TGTGCCAGCAGTTTAAGCAGGGTCACCACTCAGCCCCAGCATTTT	CASSLSRVTTQPQHF
NA	NA	TRBV18	TRBJ2-3	TGTGCCAGCTCACCAGTCTCAGATACGCAGTATTTT	CASSPVSDTQYF
once	NA	TRBV6-1	TRBJ2-3	TGTGCCAGCGGGACCCGGAGGGGGGATACGCAGTATTTT	CASGTRRGDTQYF
NA	NA	TRBV20-1	TRBJ2-1	TGCAGTGCCACCCCACCACAGGGCGGGGGTGAGCAGTTCTTC	CSATPPQGGGEQFF
few	NA	TRBV28	TRBJ2-3	TGTGCCACCCTATTCCGGGGGCGATGGGCAGATACGCAGTATTTT	CATLFRGRWADTQYF
few	TRBD1	TRBV14	TRBJ1-4	TGTGCCAGCAGCCAAAATACAGGGGTTCCTAATGAAAAACTGTTTTTT	CASSQNTGVPNEKLFF
many	NA	TRBV5-1	TRBJ2-3	TGCGCCAGCAGCTTACAGGATTCTACCACAGATACGCAGTATTTT	CASSLQDSTTDTQYF
NA	NA	TRBV7-9	TRBJ1-2	TGTGCCAGCAGCCCCGTAGGTGGCGCTAGCTACACCTTC	CASSPVGGASYTF
NA	TRBD2	TRBV5-1	TRBJ2-5	TGCGCCAGCAGCGCCCAACCAGCGGGGCGCGAGGGGACCCAGTACTTC	CASSAQPAGREGTQYF
many	NA	TRBV5-1	TRBJ2-4	TGCGCCAGCAGCTTCCCCGACCAAAACATTCAGTACTTC	CASSFPDQNIQYF
many	NA	TRBV25-1	TRBJ1-1	TGTGCCAGCAGTAGGGACATTCGGACTGAAGCTTTCTTT	CASSRDIRTEAFF
NA	NA	TRBV20-1	TRBJ2-1	TGCAGTGCTAGTAAGGGATCCTACAATGAGCAGTTCTTC	CSASKGSYNEQFF